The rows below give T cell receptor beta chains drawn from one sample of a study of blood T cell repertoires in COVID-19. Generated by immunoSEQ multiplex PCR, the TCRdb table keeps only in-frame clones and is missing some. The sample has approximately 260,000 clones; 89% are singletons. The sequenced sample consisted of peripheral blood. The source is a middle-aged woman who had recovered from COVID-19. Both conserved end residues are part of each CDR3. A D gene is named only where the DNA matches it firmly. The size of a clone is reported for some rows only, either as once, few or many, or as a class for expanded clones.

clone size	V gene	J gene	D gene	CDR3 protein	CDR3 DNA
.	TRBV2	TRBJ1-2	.	CASSQDRMGGYTF	TGTGCCAGCAGTCAAGACAGGATGGGAGGCTACACCTTC
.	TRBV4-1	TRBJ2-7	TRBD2	CASSQGEAGGLKQYF	TGCGCCAGCAGCCAAGGAGAAGCGGGGGGGCTCAAGCAGTACTTC
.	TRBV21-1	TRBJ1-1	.	CASKGQGNTEAFF	TGTGCCAGCAAGGGACAGGGAAACACTGAAGCTTTCTTT
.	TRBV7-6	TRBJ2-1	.	CASSPSGGPNNEQFF	TGTGCCAGCAGCCCCTCCGGGGGGCCGAACAATGAGCAGTTCTTC
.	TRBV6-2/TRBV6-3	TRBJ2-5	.	CASSYLAAKTQYF	TGTGCCAGCAGTTACTTAGCAGCAAAGACCCAGTACTTC
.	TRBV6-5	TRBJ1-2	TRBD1	CASTTTGTIYGYTF	TGTGCCAGCACCACGACAGGGACGATCTATGGCTACACCTTC
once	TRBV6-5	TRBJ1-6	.	CATAWGEYNSPLHF	TGTGCCACGGCGTGGGGGGAGTATAATTCACCCCTCCACTTT
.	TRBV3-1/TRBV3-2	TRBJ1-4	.	CASSPIGTFEKLFF	TGTGCCAGCAGCCCCATTGGGACATTTGAAAAACTGTTTTTT
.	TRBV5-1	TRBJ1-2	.	CASSFSAGPSYTF	TGCGCCAGCAGCTTTAGCGCAGGTCCGAGCTACACCTTC
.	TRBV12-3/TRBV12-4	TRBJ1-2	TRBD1	CASSGTGVYGYTF	TGTGCCAGCAGCGGGACAGGGGTTTATGGCTACACCTTC
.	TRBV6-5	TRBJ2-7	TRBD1	CATGPRDRAYEQYF	TGTGCCACCGGACCCCGGGACAGAGCCTACGAGCAGTACTTC
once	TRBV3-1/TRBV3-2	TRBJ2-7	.	CASSQETGEQYF	TGTGCCAGCAGCCAGGAGACGGGGGAGCAGTACTTC
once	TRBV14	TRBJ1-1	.	CASSQTVNTEAFF	TGTGCCAGCAGCCAAACGGTGAACACTGAAGCTTTCTTT
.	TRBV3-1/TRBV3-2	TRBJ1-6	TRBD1	CASSQDFTGGSYNSPLHF	TGTGCCAGCAGCCAAGATTTCACAGGGGGCTCCTATAATTCACCCCTCCACTTT
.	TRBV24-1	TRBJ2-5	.	CATSRSRGGETQYF	TGTGCCACCAGTCGGTCTCGGGGAGGAGAGACCCAGTACTTC
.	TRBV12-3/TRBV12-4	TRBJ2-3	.	CASSLRGADTQYF	TGTGCCAGCAGTTTAAGAGGAGCAGATACGCAGTATTTT
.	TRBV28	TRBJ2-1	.	CASRPSTGTLNEQFF	TGTGCCAGCAGGCCGTCGACAGGAACCCTCAATGAGCAGTTCTTC
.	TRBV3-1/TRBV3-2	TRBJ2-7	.	CASSQVLGDEQYF	TGTGCCAGCAGCCAAGTACTGGGAGACGAGCAGTACTTC
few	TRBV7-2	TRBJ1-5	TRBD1	CASSQWTGGSNQPQHF	TGTGCCAGCAGCCAGTGGACAGGGGGGAGCAATCAGCCCCAGCATTTT
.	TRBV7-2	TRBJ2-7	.	CASSLTTGYEQYF	TGTGCCAGCAGCTTAACGACGGGCTACGAGCAGTACTTC
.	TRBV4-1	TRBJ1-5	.	CASSQGGNRYSNQPQHF	TGCGCCAGCAGCCAAGGAGGGAACAGATATAGCAATCAGCCCCAGCATTTT
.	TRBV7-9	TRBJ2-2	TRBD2	CASSTTGGSLTGELFF	TGTGCCAGCAGCACGACTGGCGGGAGTCTCACCGGGGAGCTGTTTTTT
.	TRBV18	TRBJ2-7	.	CASSPGTGRTYEQYF	TGTGCCAGCTCACCAGGTACAGGGCGCACGTACGAGCAGTACTTC
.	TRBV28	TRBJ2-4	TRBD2	CASIPFGGAKNIQYF	TGTGCCAGCATTCCATTCGGGGGGGCCAAAAACATTCAGTACTTC
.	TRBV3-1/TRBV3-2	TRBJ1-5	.	CASSQHARGGVGNQPQHF	TGTGCCAGCAGCCAACATGCACGGGGCGGGGTAGGCAATCAGCCCCAGCATTTT
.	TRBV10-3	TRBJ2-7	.	CAIGRGGYEQYF	TGTGCCATCGGAAGGGGAGGCTACGAGCAGTACTTC
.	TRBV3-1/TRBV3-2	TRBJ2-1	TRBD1	CASSPQGASYNEQFF	TGTGCCAGCAGCCCTCAGGGGGCCTCGTACAATGAGCAGTTCTTC
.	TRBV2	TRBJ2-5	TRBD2	CASSGLAGGQETQYF	TGTGCCAGCAGCGGACTAGCGGGGGGCCAAGAGACCCAGTACTTC
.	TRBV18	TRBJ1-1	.	CASSLQGGNTEAFF	TGTGCCAGCTCACTCCAGGGCGGGAACACTGAAGCTTTCTTT
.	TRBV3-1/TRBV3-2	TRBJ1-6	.	CASSPPTSQVLHF	TGTGCCAGCAGTCCGCCGACGTCCCAGGTCCTCCACTTT
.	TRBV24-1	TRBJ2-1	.	CATSDLYRDNEQFF	TGTGCCACCAGTGATTTGTACCGGGACAATGAGCAGTTCTTC
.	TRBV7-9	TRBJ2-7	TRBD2	CASSLETSGEQYF	TGTGCCAGCAGCTTAGAGACTAGCGGCGAGCAGTACTTC
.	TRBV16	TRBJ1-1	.	CASSQSDRAGAFF	TGTGCCAGCAGCCAATCAGACCGGGCAGGGGCTTTCTTT
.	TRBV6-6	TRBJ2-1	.	CASSYSGGGWNEQFF	TGTGCCAGCAGTTACTCAGGGGGGGGGTGGAATGAGCAGTTCTTC
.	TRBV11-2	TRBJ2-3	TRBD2	CASGGLAGTDTQYF	TGTGCCAGCGGAGGACTAGCGGGCACAGATACGCAGTATTTT
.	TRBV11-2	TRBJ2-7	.	CASSLERQGGKREQYF	TGTGCCAGCAGCTTAGAACGGCAGGGGGGTAAACGAGAGCAGTACTTC
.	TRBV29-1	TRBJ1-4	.	CSVRTASNEKLFF	TGCAGCGTCAGGACAGCTTCTAATGAAAAACTGTTTTTT
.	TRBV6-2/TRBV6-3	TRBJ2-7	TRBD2	CASSLERGGSSSYEQYF	TGTGCCAGCAGTTTGGAGCGGGGGGGTAGTAGCTCCTACGAGCAGTACTTC
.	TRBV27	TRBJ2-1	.	CASSPGTFYSYNEQFF	TGTGCCAGCAGTCCGGGGACTTTCTACTCCTACAATGAGCAGTTCTTC
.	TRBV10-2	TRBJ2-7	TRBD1	CASGSTGSSYEQYF	TGCGCCAGCGGCTCGACAGGGTCTTCCTACGAGCAGTACTTC
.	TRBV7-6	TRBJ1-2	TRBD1	CASSRGTGGGYGYTF	TGTGCCAGCAGCCGCGGGACAGGGGGCGGCTATGGCTACACCTTC
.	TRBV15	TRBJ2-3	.	CATSVTLPGVDTQYF	TGTGCCACCAGCGTGACCTTACCGGGAGTGGATACGCAGTATTTT
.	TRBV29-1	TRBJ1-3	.	CSVEWRGNTIYF	TGCAGCGTTGAGTGGAGGGGAAACACCATATATTTT
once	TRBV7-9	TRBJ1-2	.	CASSPPGGSGGYTF	TGTGCCAGCAGCCCCCCCGGAGGGAGTGGCGGCTACACCTTC
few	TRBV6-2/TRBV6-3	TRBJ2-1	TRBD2	CASSYRLAGGNEQFF	TGTGCCAGCAGTTACAGGCTAGCGGGAGGGAATGAGCAGTTCTTC
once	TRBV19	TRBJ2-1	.	CASSYRSSYNEQFF	TGTGCCAGTAGTTATCGGAGCTCCTACAATGAGCAGTTCTTC
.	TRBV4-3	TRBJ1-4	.	CASSQDGGGFHEKLFF	TGCGCCAGCAGCCAAGACGGGGGGGGATTTCATGAAAAACTGTTTTTT
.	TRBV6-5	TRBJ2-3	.	CATGQHYTDTQYF	TGTGCCACCGGACAGCACTACACAGATACGCAGTATTTT
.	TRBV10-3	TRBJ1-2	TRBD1	CATVGTANYGYTF	TGTGCCACCGTCGGGACAGCTAACTATGGCTACACCTTC